This T cell receptor (beta chain) was captured by sequencing in a study of T cell responses to AZD1222 COVID-19 vaccine. About the research overall: Second doses were pooled across both intervals (about 4 or about 12 weeks).

Libraries were prepared by immunoSEQ multiplex PCR; TCRdb keeps only in-frame clonotypes and omits some of them. The table has fewer than 150,000 clones, about 88% seen once. Trimming removed 4 bases at V and 2 bases at J, with 11 bases between. Germline V lookup: CDR1 GTSNPN, CDR2 SVGIG (reference sequence). The CDR3 runs to 13 residues. The sample holds one count of this clone. Its antigen is unidentified. Study findings and constraints: CD4 TCRs linked to vaccination spanned spike, dominating at 160-218 and 743-854. No day 14 peak samples; only post-peak repertoires were characterized. Clonal diversity may have been underestimated, and the donors were mostly white British, with more females than males.

The chain couples TRBV30 to TRBJ1-2, with TRBD1 as a possible D gene (6 bases). The receptor's source is an adult in good health. The sample in question was peripheral blood, obtained on day 0 of AZD1222 vaccination. DNA for the CDR3: TGTGCCTGGACACGACAGGCAAACTATGGCTACACCTTC. As protein: CAWTRQANYGYTF.